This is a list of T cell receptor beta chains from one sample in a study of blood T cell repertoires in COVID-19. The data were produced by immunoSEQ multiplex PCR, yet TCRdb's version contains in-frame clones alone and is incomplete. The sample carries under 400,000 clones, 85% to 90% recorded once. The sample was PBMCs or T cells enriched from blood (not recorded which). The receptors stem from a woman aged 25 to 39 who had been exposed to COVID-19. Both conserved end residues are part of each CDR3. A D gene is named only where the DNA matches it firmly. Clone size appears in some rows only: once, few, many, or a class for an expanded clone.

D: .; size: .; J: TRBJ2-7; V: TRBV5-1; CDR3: CATPRQYSYEQYF; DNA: TGCGCCACCCCACGACAGTACTCCTACGAGCAGTACTTC
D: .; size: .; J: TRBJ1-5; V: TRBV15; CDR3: CATSRTLGGGQPQHF; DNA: TGTGCCACCAGCAGGACCCTCGGGGGAGGTCAGCCCCAGCATTTT
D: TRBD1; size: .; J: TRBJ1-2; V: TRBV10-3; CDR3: CAITGTGDYGYTF; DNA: TGTGCCATCACCGGGACAGGCGATTATGGCTACACCTTC
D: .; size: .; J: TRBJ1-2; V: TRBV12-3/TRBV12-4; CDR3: CASASYPGYTF; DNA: TGTGCCAGCGCCTCCTATCCTGGCTACACCTTC
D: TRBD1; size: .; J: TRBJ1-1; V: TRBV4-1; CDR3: CASSQGQGMNTEAFF; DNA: TGCGCCAGCAGCCAGGGACAGGGGATGAACACTGAAGCTTTCTTT
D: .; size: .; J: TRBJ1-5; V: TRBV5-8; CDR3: CASSPLEPQHF; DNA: TGTGCCAGCAGCCCCCTAGAGCCCCAGCATTTT
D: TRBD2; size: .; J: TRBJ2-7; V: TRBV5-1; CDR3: CASSLVPSGSSYEQYF; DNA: TGCGCCAGCAGCCTTGTCCCTAGCGGGAGCTCCTACGAGCAGTACTTC
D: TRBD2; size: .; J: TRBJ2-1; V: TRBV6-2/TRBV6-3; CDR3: CASSYELAGGNEQFF; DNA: TGTGCCAGCAGTTACGAACTAGCGGGAGGTAATGAGCAGTTCTTC
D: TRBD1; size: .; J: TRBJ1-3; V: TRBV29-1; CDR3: CSAVPGQGGGTIYF; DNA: TGCAGCGCCGTTCCGGGACAGGGGGGAGGCACCATATATTTT
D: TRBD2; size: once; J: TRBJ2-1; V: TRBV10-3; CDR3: CAITQLAGDNEQFF; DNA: TGTGCCATCACCCAACTAGCGGGAGACAATGAGCAGTTCTTC
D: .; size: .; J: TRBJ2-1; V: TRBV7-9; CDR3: CASSSGQRQFF; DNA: TGTGCCAGCAGCTCCGGACAGCGGCAGTTCTTC
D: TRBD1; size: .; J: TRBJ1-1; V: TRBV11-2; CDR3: CASSRTGTEAFF; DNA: TGTGCCAGCAGCCGGACAGGGACCGAAGCTTTCTTT
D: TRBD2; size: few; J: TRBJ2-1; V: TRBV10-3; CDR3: CATWASGDNEQFF; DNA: TGTGCCACCTGGGCTAGCGGGGACAATGAGCAGTTCTTC
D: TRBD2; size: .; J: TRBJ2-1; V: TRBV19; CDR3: CAPPLRVAGGSNFYNEQFF; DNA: TGTGCTCCACCTTTAAGGGTAGCGGGAGGGTCAAACTTCTACAATGAGCAGTTCTTC
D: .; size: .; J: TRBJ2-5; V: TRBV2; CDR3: CASVLEETQYF; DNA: TGTGCCAGCGTACTAGAAGAGACCCAGTACTTC
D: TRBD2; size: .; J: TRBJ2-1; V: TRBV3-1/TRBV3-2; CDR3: CASSQGLPGLAGVNEQFF; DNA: TGTGCCAGCAGCCAAGGCCTTCCGGGACTAGCGGGAGTCAATGAGCAGTTCTTC
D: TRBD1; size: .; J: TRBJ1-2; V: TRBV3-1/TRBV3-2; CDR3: CASSQGLDRANGYTF; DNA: TGTGCCAGCAGCCAAGGGTTGGACAGGGCTAATGGCTACACCTTC
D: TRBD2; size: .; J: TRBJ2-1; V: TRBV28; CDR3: CASSFRLAGRNEQFF; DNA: TGTGCCAGCAGTTTCCGCCTAGCGGGACGGAATGAGCAGTTCTTC
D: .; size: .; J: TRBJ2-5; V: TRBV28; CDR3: CASSPPGIGRETQYF; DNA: TGTGCCAGCAGCCCGCCGGGAATAGGGAGGGAGACCCAGTACTTC
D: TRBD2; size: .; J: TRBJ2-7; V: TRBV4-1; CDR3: CASSWQEGTSGRAYEQYF; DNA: TGCGCCAGCAGCTGGCAGGAAGGGACTAGCGGGAGGGCCTACGAGCAGTACTTC
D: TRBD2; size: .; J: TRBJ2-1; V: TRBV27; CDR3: CASSSLAGDLTYNEQFF; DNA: TGTGCCAGCAGTTCTCTAGCGGGAGATCTGACTTACAATGAGCAGTTCTTC
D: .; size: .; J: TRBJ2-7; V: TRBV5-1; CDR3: CASSLEGDGQYF; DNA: TGCGCCAGCAGCTTGGAGGGGGACGGGCAGTACTTC
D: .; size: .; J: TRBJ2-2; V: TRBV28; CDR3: CASSIRSFLGELFF; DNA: TGTGCCAGCAGTATCCGGTCCTTTCTCGGGGAGCTGTTTTTT
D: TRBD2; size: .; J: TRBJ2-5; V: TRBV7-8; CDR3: CASSLVREGYQETQYF; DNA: TGTGCCAGCAGCTTAGTGCGGGAGGGTTACCAAGAGACCCAGTACTTC
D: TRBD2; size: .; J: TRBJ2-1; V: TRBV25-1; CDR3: CASSDGQGLASYNEQFF; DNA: TGTGCCAGCAGTGACGGCCAGGGACTAGCTTCCTACAATGAGCAGTTCTTC
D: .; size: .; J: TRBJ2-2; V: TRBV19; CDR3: CASSPGLHTGELFF; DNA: TGTGCCAGTAGCCCGGGACTGCACACCGGGGAGCTGTTTTTT
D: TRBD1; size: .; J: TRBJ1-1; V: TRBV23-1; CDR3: CASSQSLGDRVNTEAFF; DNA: TGCGCCAGCAGTCAATCATTAGGGGACAGGGTGAACACTGAAGCTTTCTTT
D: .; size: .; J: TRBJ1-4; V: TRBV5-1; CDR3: CASSLNSEEKLFF; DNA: TGCGCCAGCAGCTTAAATTCCGAGGAAAAACTGTTTTTT
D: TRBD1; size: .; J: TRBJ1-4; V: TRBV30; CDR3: CAWDRVSEKLFF; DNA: TGTGCCTGGGACAGGGTTAGCGAAAAACTGTTTTTT
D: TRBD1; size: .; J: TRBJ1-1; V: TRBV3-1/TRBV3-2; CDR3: CASSQDYRGLTEAFF; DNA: TGTGCCAGCAGCCAAGATTACAGGGGGTTGACTGAAGCTTTCTTT
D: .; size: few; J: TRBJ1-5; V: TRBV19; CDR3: CASSIDSGGVPQHF; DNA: TGTGCCAGTAGTATAGATTCCGGGGGTGTGCCCCAGCATTTT
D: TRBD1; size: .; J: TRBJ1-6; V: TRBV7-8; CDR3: CASSSGTDNSPLHF; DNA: TGTGCCAGCAGCTCCGGGACAGATAATTCACCCCTCCACTTT
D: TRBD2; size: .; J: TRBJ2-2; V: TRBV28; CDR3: CASSGEGRGPGELFF; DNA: TGTGCCAGCAGTGGGGAGGGTAGGGGCCCCGGGGAGCTGTTTTTT
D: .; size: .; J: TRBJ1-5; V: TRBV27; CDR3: CASRRTSQGVQPQHF; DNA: TGTGCCAGCAGGCGAACATCGCAGGGTGTTCAGCCCCAGCATTTT
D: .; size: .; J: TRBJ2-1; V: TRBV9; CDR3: CASSVAGFNEQFF; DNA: TGTGCCAGCAGCGTAGCGGGGTTCAATGAGCAGTTCTTC
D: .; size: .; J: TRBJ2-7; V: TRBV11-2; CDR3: CASSRTAVSYEQYF; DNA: TGTGCCAGCAGCCGGACAGCAGTCTCCTACGAGCAGTACTTC
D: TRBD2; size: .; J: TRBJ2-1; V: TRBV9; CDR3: CASSVPSGNSYNEQFF; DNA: TGTGCCAGCAGCGTCCCTAGCGGGAACTCCTACAATGAGCAGTTCTTC
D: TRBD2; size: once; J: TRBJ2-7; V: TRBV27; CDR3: CASRRTSRIYEQYF; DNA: TGTGCCAGCAGGAGGACTAGTCGGATCTACGAGCAGTACTTC
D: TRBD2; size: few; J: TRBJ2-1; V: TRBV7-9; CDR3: CASSFSGLAGNTREQFF; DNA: TGTGCCAGCAGCTTCAGCGGACTAGCGGGAAACACAAGGGAGCAGTTCTTC
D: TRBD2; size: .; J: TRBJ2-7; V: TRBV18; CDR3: CASSAFTSGRAQEYEQYF; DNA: TGTGCCAGCTCCGCCTTCACTAGCGGGAGGGCCCAAGAGTACGAGCAGTACTTC
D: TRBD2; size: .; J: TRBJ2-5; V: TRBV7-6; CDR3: CASSLGLVETQYF; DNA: TGTGCCAGCAGCCTCGGACTAGTTGAGACCCAGTACTTC
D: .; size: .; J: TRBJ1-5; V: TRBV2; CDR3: CASTKRGGTSINQPQHF; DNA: TGTGCCAGCACGAAGAGGGGGGGGACAAGTATAAATCAGCCCCAGCATTTT
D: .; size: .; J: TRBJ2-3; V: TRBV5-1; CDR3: CASSISPRGWGDTQYF; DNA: TGCGCCAGCAGCATAAGTCCCCGGGGATGGGGAGATACGCAGTATTTT
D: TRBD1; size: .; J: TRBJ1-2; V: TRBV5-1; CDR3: CASSYDMTGTLGHYGYTF; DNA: TGCGCCAGCAGCTATGATATGACAGGGACTCTAGGGCACTATGGCTACACCTTC
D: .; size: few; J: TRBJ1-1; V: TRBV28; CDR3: CASTPQEGLWKRTEAFF; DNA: TGTGCCAGCACCCCTCAGGAGGGACTGTGGAAGCGGACTGAAGCTTTCTTT
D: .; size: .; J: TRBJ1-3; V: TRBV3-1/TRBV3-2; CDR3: CASSPLEGNTIYF; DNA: TGTGCCAGCAGCCCTCTTGAGGGAAACACCATATATTTT
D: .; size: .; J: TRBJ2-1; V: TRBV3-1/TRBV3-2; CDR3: CASSPPAGGEGNEQFF; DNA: TGTGCCAGCAGCCCACCGGCCGGGGGTGAGGGCAATGAGCAGTTCTTC
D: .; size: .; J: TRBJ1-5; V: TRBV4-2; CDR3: CASSQPGDLGQPQHF; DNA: TGTGCCAGCAGCCAACCAGGGGATCTCGGTCAGCCCCAGCATTTT